This TCR beta chain was identified in a study of T cells after yellow fever vaccination. The CDR3 loop spans 15 amino acids. The V gene lost 2 bases and the J gene lost 5 bases, with 12 bases spanning the gap. Germline V gene data show CDR1 as MGHRA and CDR2 as YSYEKL. Study-level results: Most primary-vaccination clones recurred post-booster (roughly 96% CD4, around 86% CD8).

To note about this clonotype: No antigen is known for it.

TCRdb independently ran MiXCR on the 5' RACE reads; one entry per CDR3 protein. The sample consists of under 700,000 distinct CDR3 sequences, 17% of them appearing once. This receptor was obtained from a man between 18 and 29 years old who received the YFV17D yellow fever vaccine. The J gene is TRBJ2-2, the V gene TRBV4-1; unclear D gene. The sample here was PBMCs, taken less than 6 days after the first yellow fever vaccination. Written as DNA, the CDR3 is TGCGCCAGCAGCCAACCTCCCCTAACGACCGGGGAGCTGTTTTTT. Translating gives CASSQPPLTTGELFF.